One and the same sample provided the 26 T cell receptor beta chains below, sequenced in a study of T cells after posttransplantation cyclophosphamide. Sequenced by immunoSEQ multiplex PCR; TCRdb stores in-frame clones only, minus some. The data show tens of thousands of clones, over 75% seen once. Busulfan-fludarabine conditioning, marrow transplant, and cyclophosphamide on days +3 and +4 were administered. Sequenced material: CD4+ T cells sorted from blood, taken roughly 2,000 days after a stem cell transplant with posttransplant cyclophosphamide. The receptors were sampled from a female patient between 40 and 55 years old who received an allogeneic stem cell transplant from a related donor, was CMV-positive, and had no GVHD. Some T cells may be provided by the graft donor.

This chain joins TRBV9 and TRBJ1-4; D might be TRBD1 (6 bases). This CDR3 has 14 amino acids. The V gene lost 7 bases and the J gene lost 7 bases, with 17 bases spanning the gap. Per the germline V gene, CDR1 is SGDLS and CDR2 is YYNGEE. The chain's CDR3 is CASGDRTQGEKLFF. The CDR3 nucleotides are TGTGCCAGCGGAGACAGGACCCAGGGTGAAAAACTGTTTTTT.

The genes are TRBV6-1 and TRBJ2-1; the match to TRBD2 covers 8 bases. The CDR3 is 15 amino acids. Trimming at V came to 6 bases and at J to 5 bases, leaving 9 bases not matched to a gene. Germline CDR1 MNHNS, CDR2 SASEGT. The chain's CDR3 is CASRERGGNNNEQFF. In DNA, the CDR3 is TGTGCCAGCAGGGAACGGGGGGGCAATAACAATGAGCAGTTCTTC.

This sequence joins TRBV6-6 and TRBJ1-6; D remains unclear. Germline CDR1 reads MNHNY; CDR2 reads SVGAGI (reference sequence). The CDR3 is 13 residues long. The V end was cut by 6 bases, the J end by 10 bases, with 13 bases between. CDR3 amino acids: CASRDSAGSPLHF. CDR3 in DNA: TGTGCCAGCAGGGACTCGGCGGGATCACCCCTCCACTTT.

The V and J genes are TRBV28 and TRBJ2-3, with D hard to call. The V and J ends lost 2 bases and 2 bases respectively, with 11 bases between them. The CDR3 spans 15 residues. From germline, CDR1 is MDHEN and CDR2 SYDVKM. Here the CDR3 reads CASSLPGRNTDTQYF. CDR3 bases: TGTGCCAGCAGTTTACCAGGCCGGAACACAGATACGCAGTATTTT.

This chain joins TRBV15 and TRBJ1-5; D gene uncertain. Trimming cost V 5 bases and J 4 bases, with 12 bases left between them. This CDR3 spans 14 amino acids. Germline lookup yields CDR1 LNHNV and CDR2 YYDKDF (reference sequence). CDR3 DNA sequence: TGTGCCACCAGCCTTCCGCGGGTTAATCAGCCCCAGCATTTT. Its translation is CATSLPRVNQPQHF.

This clone was detected once. This rearrangement joins TRBV12-2 to TRBJ2-5; TRBD2 is the table's D call, not checked against the DNA. TRBV12-2 counts as a pseudogene. This CDR3 comprises 15 residues. The CDR3 DNA reads as TGTGCAAGTCGCTTAGATGGAGCCATCCCAGAGACCCAGTACTTC. It codes for CASRLDGAIPETQYF.

The J gene is TRBJ2-3, the V gene TRBV11-3; D remains unclear. The CDR3 is 14 residues long. The V and J ends lost 1 base and 0 bases respectively, with 5 bases between them. Germline V gives CDR1 SGHNT, CDR2 YENEEA. CDR3 sequence reads: CASSLGGSTDTQYF. Here the CDR3 DNA reads TGTGCCAGCAGCTTAGGTGGCAGCACAGATACGCAGTATTTT.

The V gene is TRBV5-1, the J gene TRBJ2-2; 7 bases line up with TRBD1. The V gene end was trimmed by 4 bases and the J gene end by 2 bases; junction bases not matched to a gene: 5. The CDR3 sequence is 15 residues long. Germline CDR1 is SGHRS and CDR2 is YFSETQ. The CDR3 nucleotides are TGCGCCAGCAGCCAACAGGGGAGAAACACCGGGGAGCTGTTTTTT. Translation gives CASSQQGRNTGELFF.

The gene calls are TRBV2 and TRBJ1-5; possibly TRBD1 for D (6 bases). Deletions cut 7 bases from V and 3 bases from J, with 16 bases between. The CDR3 is made up of 15 amino acids. Germline CDR1 SNHLY, CDR2 FYNNEI. The CDR3 sequence: CASTDRAGFNQPQHF. The CDR3 nucleotides read TGTGCCAGCACGGACAGAGCCGGCTTCAATCAGCCCCAGCATTTT.

The chain combines TRBV19 with TRBJ2-2, with 11 nucleotides matching TRBD1. The trim removed 6 bases at V and 5 bases at J, leaving 2 bases unmatched. The CDR3 is made up of 14 amino acids. Germline-derived CDR1 and CDR2 are LNHDA and SQIVND (reference sequence). The CDR3 DNA reads as TGTGCCAGTAGGGGGACAGGGGGGACCGGGGAGCTGTTTTTT. The encoded protein is CASRGTGGTGELFF. The whole variable domain, remainder taken from reference TRBV19 and TRBJ2-2, is DGGITQSPKYLFRKEGQNVTLSCEQNLNHDAMYWYRQDPGQGLRLIYYSQIVNDFQKGDIAEGYSVSREKKESFPLTVTSAQKNPTAFYLCASRGTGGTGELFFGEGSRLTVL.

This chain uses TRBV11-3 with TRBJ2-2; D is undetermined. CDR3 length equals 13 residues. V was cut by 1 base and J by 4 bases, with 4 bases left in between. CDR1 and CDR2 from the germline V gene are SGHNT and YENEEA. This CDR3 is CASSLASTGELFF. The CDR3 coding sequence is TGTGCCAGCAGCTTAGCCTCCACCGGGGAGCTGTTTTTT.

The chain is built from TRBV7-2 and TRBJ1-2; 10 bases are a match to TRBD1. The J segment lost 4 bases and the V segment lost 4 bases, leaving 6 bases of the junction unmatched. This CDR3 has 15 residues. The V gene's germline CDR1 is SGHTA and CDR2 FQGNSA. Here the CDR3 reads CASSSQGTGVYGYTF. The DNA for the CDR3 is TGTGCCAGCAGCTCCCAGGGGACAGGGGTCTATGGCTACACCTTC. The full variable domain, completed using reference TRBV7-2 and TRBJ1-2, is GAGVSQSPSNKVTEKGKDVELRCDPISGHTALYWYRQSLGQGLEFLIYFQGNSAPDKSGLPSDRFSAERTGGSVSTLTIQRTQQEDSAVYLCASSSQGTGVYGYTFGSGTRLTVV.

This clone was recorded only once. The chain has TRBV5-6 and TRBJ1-1, with D possibly being TRBD1 (6 bases). The V gene lost 1 base and the J gene lost 10 bases, with 11 bases spanning the gap. The CDR3 loop spans 12 amino acids. Germline CDR1 SGHDT, CDR2 YYEEEE. This chain's CDR3 is CASSLRMTGAFF. The CDR3 region has the DNA TGTGCCAGCAGCTTGAGGATGACAGGAGCTTTCTTT.

The chain recombines TRBV5-8 with TRBJ2-6; 12 positions match TRBD1. The V gene end was trimmed by 4 bases and the J gene end by 4 bases; junction bases not matched to a gene: 6. Germline CDR1 SGHTS, CDR2 YDEGEE. This CDR3 is 17 amino acids long. CDR3 DNA: TGTGCCAGCAGCGTGGGACAGGGGGCGCTCGGGGCCAACGTCCTGACTTTC. This sequence encodes CASSVGQGALGANVLTF.

The chain employs TRBV9 and TRBJ1-4; tentative D call: TRBD1 (5 bases). V shed 0 bases and J shed 7 bases, with 10 bases lying between them. This CDR3 comprises 14 residues. CDR1 and CDR2 (germline): SGDLS, YYNGEE. The CDR3 DNA reads TGTGCCAGCAGCGTAGCAGGGATGAGTGAAAAACTGTTTTTT. As protein: CASSVAGMSEKLFF.

J is TRBJ2-7 and V is TRBV18; the match to TRBD1 covers 9 bases. J lost 5 bases, V lost 2 bases, and 1 base had no gene match. This CDR3 region has 13 residues. The V gene's germline CDR1 is KGHSH and CDR2 LQKENI. The CDR3 nucleotides are TGTGCCAGCTCACCAAGGACAGGGGACGAGCAGTACTTC. Translated: CASSPRTGDEQYF.

V is TRBV11-2 and J is TRBJ2-5; 12 bases line up with TRBD1. The CDR3 totals 17 residues. The V gene end was trimmed by 1 base and the J gene end by 0 bases; junction bases not matched to a gene: 3. Germline CDR1 and CDR2: SGHAT and FQNNGV. CDR3 amino acids: CASSLGRDRGHQETQYF. The DNA for the CDR3 is TGTGCCAGCAGCTTAGGGAGGGACAGGGGGCACCAAGAGACCCAGTACTTC. Full variable domain (outside the CDR3, taken from reference TRBV11-2 and TRBJ2-5): EAGVAQSPRYKIIEKRQSVAFWCNPISGHATLYWYQQILGQGPKLLIQFQNNGVVDDSQLPKDRFSAERLKGVDSTLKIQPAKLEDSAVYLCASSLGRDRGHQETQYFGPGTRLLVL.

The chain recombines TRBV2 with TRBJ2-7, with 7 bases lining up with TRBD1. The V gene end was trimmed by 5 bases and the J gene end by 5 bases; junction bases not matched to a gene: 15. The length of the CDR3 is 16 residues. The germline V gene has CDR1 SNHLY and CDR2 FYNNEI. The CDR3 region is CASSPHRGLHRDEQYF. The CDR3 DNA is TGTGCCAGCAGTCCCCACAGGGGCCTCCATCGGGACGAGCAGTACTTC.

This clone was recorded once. The rearrangement joins TRBV28 to TRBJ2-3, with TRBD2 identical over 8 bases. Looked up from germline, CDR1 is MDHEN and CDR2 is SYDVKM. The CDR3 is made up of 13 amino acids. Germline trimming cut 4 bases from V and 10 bases from J; bases unmatched to any gene: 7. As DNA, the CDR3 is TGTGCCAGCAGTTGGGGCGGGGGGTTTTCGCAGTATTTT. Protein product: CASSWGGGFSQYF.

The V call is TRBV27, the J call TRBJ2-2, with D unresolved. Germline V CDR1 and CDR2: MNHEY, SMNVEV (reference sequence). The V gene lost 1 base and the J gene lost 4 bases, with 7 bases spanning the gap. The CDR3 extends over 14 amino acids. The CDR3 reads CASSLFISTGELFF. The CDR3 nucleotides read TGTGCCAGCAGTTTATTTATTTCCACCGGGGAGCTGTTTTTT.

The chain has TRBV25-1 and TRBJ2-7; 8 bases map to TRBD1. The CDR3 has 13 amino acids. Losses at the gene ends were 8 bases for V and 2 bases for J; bases not matched to a gene: 5. Germline values: CDR1 MGHDK, CDR2 SYGVNS. The CDR3 nucleotides read TGTGCCAGCCAGACAGGGGACACCTACGAGCAGTACTTC. This codes for CASQTGDTYEQYF.

This clone showed up just once. The gene calls are TRBV9 and TRBJ2-1; D perhaps matches TRBD2 (6 bases). Germline V gene lookup returns CDR1 SGDLS and CDR2 YYNGEE. The ends were cut back, 2 bases at V and 6 bases at J, with 15 bases in the middle. The CDR3 length is 15 residues. CDR3 region: CASSVMGGAPNEQFF. As DNA, the CDR3 is TGTGCCAGCAGCGTGATGGGGGGAGCCCCCAATGAGCAGTTCTTC.

The J gene is TRBJ1-2, the V gene TRBV19; unclear D gene. CDR3 size: 14 residues. CDR1 and CDR2 (germline): LNHDA, SQIVND (reference sequence). Trimming cost V 6 bases and J 2 bases, with 13 bases left between them. DNA for the CDR3: TGTGCCAGTAGCCGTACAACTACCAACTATGGCTACACCTTC. This sequence encodes CASSRTTTNYGYTF.

V gene TRBV9 combines with J gene TRBJ2-3; no clear D gene. The CDR3 has 13 amino acids. The V end was cut by 4 bases, the J end by 7 bases, with 13 bases between. From germline, CDR1 is SGDLS and CDR2 YYNGEE. The chain's CDR3 is CASSPEPTYTQYF. CDR3 sequence (DNA): TGTGCCAGCAGCCCTGAGCCTACCTATACGCAGTATTTT.

This chain links TRBV4-3 with TRBJ2-3; the match to TRBD2 covers 8 bases. The CDR3 length is 16 residues. With 0 bases clipped from V and 4 bases from J, the junction kept 6 bases outside the gene matches. Germline-derived CDR1 and CDR2 are LGHNA and YSLEER. The CDR3 sequence is CASSQDSGVFPDTQYF. CDR3 DNA sequence: TGCGCCAGCAGCCAAGATAGCGGGGTTTTCCCAGATACGCAGTATTTT.

The gene calls are TRBV27 and TRBJ2-2; 7 nucleotides align to TRBD2. V was pared by 6 bases and J by 3 bases, with 7 bases of the junction left unmatched. Per germline, CDR1 MNHEY and CDR2 SMNVEV (reference sequence). The CDR3 has 15 amino acids. The CDR3 nucleotides read TGTGCCAGCAGACGGGGAGGGCGGGACACCGGGGAGCTGTTTTTT. This sequence encodes CASRRGGRDTGELFF.